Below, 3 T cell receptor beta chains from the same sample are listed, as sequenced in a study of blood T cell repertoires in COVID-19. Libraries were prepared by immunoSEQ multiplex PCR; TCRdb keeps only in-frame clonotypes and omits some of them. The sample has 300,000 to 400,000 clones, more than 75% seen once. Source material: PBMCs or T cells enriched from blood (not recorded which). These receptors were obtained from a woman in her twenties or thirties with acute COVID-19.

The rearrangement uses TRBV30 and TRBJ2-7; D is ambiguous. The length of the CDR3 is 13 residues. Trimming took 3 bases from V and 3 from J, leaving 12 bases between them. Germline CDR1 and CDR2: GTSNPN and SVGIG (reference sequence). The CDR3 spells CAWSASRYYEQYF. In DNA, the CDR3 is TGTGCCTGGAGCGCAAGTAGATACTACGAGCAGTACTTC.

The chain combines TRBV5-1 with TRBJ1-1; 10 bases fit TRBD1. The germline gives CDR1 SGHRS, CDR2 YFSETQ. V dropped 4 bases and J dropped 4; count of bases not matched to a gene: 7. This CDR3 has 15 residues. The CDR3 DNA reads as TGCGCCAGCAGCCTCTTGGGGACAGGGGCCACTGAAGCTTTCTTT. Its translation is CASSLLGTGATEAFF.

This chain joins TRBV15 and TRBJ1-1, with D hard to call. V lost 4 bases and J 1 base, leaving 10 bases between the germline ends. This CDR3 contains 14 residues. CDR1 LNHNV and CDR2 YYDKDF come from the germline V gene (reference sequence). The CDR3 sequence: CATSIFGRNTEAFF. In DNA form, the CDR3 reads TGTGCCACCAGCATCTTCGGGAGGAACACTGAAGCTTTCTTT. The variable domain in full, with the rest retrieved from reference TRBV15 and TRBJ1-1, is DAMVIQNPRYQVTQFGKPVTLSCSQTLNHNVMYWYQQKSSQAPKLLFHYYDKDFNNEADTPDNFQSRRPNTSFCFLDIRSPGLGDTAMYLCATSIFGRNTEAFFGQGTRLTVV.